This entry describes one T cell receptor (beta chain). The antigen is not known. Read sequence stops 3 residues before the CDR3 end, and the germline J gene provides the missing end. This entry comes from a study of T cells in women clearing cervical HPV infection. Study observations and caveats: Cases and controls were distinguished at AUC 0.83 by richness and V genes.

Sequencing used immunoSEQ multiplex PCR; TCRdb keeps in-frame clones, though not all of them. Its clone listing holds tens of thousands of clones. The CDR3 consists of 16 residues. With V trimmed by 5 bases and J by 4 bases, 9 bases remained unmatched. The V gene's germline CDR1 is LNHDA and CDR2 SQIVND (reference sequence). Prevalent HPV16 infections were excluded; only incident single HPV16 infections included. The receptor comes from a woman between 18 and 75 years old with a cervical HPV16 infection that either progressed to CIN3+ or cleared (not recorded which). This chain joins TRBV19 and TRBJ2-3, with 10 bases that match TRBD2. Sequencing was performed on blood buffy coat. Incomplete CDR3 DNA: TGTGCCAGTAGTTCTCTAGCGGGGGTCGTTTCAGATACG. Encoded protein: CASSSLAGVVSDT. The CDR3, in full, reads CASSSLAGVVSDTQYF. Based on the CDR3 plus reference TRBV19 and TRBJ2-3, the full variable domain is DGGITQSPKYLFRKEGQNVTLSCEQNLNHDAMYWYRQDPGQGLRLIYYSQIVNDFQKGDIAEGYSVSREKKESFPLTVTSAQKNPTAFYLCASSSLAGVVSDTQYFGPGTRLTVL.